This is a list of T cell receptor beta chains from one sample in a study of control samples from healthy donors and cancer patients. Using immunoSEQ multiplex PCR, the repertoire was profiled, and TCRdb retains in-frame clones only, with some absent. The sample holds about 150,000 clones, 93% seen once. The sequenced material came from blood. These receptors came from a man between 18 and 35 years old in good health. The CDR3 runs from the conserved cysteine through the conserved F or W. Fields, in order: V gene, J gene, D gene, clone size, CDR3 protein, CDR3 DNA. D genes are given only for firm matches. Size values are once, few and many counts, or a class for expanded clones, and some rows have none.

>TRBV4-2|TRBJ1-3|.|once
CASSQARLGGHTIYF
TGTGCCAGCAGCCAAGCCAGATTGGGAGGGCACACCATATATTTT
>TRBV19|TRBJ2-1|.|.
CASSIGQFRDLLYNEQFF
TGTGCCAGTAGTATTGGCCAGTTCCGGGACCTTTTATACAATGAGCAGTTCTTC
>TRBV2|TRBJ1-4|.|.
CASKTARGYEKLFF
TGTGCCAGCAAGACGGCCAGGGGTTATGAAAAACTGTTTTTT
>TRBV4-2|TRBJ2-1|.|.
CASSLNRNEQFF
TGTGCCAGCAGCCTTAACAGGAATGAGCAGTTCTTC
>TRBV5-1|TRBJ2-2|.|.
CASSPRLGGETGELFF
TGCGCCAGCAGCCCAAGACTAGGAGGCGAAACCGGGGAGCTGTTTTTT
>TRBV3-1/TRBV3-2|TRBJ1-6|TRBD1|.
CASSQRFGTDDNSPLHF
TGTGCCAGCAGCCAAAGGTTTGGGACAGACGATAATTCACCCCTCCACTTT
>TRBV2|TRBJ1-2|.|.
CANLRPLGYTF
TGTGCCAACCTTAGGCCCCTTGGCTACACCTTC
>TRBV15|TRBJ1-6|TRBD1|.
CATSRDRGTGLGSPLHF
TGTGCCACCAGCAGAGATAGGGGGACAGGGTTAGGGTCACCCCTCCACTTT
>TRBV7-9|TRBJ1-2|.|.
CASRFTSGEDGYTF
TGTGCCAGCAGATTTACTTCGGGGGAGGATGGCTACACCTTC
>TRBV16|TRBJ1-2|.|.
CASSKQVYGYTF
TGTGCCAGCAGTAAACAGGTTTATGGCTACACCTTC
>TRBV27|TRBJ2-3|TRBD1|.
CASSLTGGGPDTQYF
TGTGCCAGCTCCCTGACAGGGGGCGGACCAGATACGCAGTATTTT
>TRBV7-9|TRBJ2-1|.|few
CASSFEGVDEQFF
TGTGCCAGCAGCTTTGAGGGAGTCGATGAGCAGTTCTTC
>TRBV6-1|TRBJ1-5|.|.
CASSENREKGNQPQHF
TGTGCCAGCAGTGAAAACAGGGAAAAGGGGAATCAGCCCCAGCATTTT
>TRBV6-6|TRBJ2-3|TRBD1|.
CASSRSPGQGAADTQYF
TGTGCCAGCAGTCGGAGCCCGGGACAGGGGGCGGCAGATACGCAGTATTTT
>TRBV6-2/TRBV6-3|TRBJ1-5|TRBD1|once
CASSQGTGFQPQHF
TGTGCCAGCAGTCAGGGGACAGGTTTTCAGCCCCAGCATTTT
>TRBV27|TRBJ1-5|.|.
CASSASTLGQPQHF
TGTGCCAGCAGTGCCTCCACCCTCGGCCAGCCCCAGCATTTT
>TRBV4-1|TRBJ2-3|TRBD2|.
CASSQVPVREEDTQYF
TGCGCCAGCAGCCAAGTACCGGTGCGGGAGGAAGATACGCAGTATTTT
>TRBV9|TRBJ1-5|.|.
CASSPDMSQPQHF
TGTGCCAGCAGCCCAGATATGAGTCAGCCCCAGCATTTT
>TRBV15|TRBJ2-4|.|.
CATSRDDGALDIQYF
TGTGCCACCAGCAGAGATGACGGGGCGTTGGACATTCAGTACTTC
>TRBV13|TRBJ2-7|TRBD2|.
CASSPGLAGGLKEQYF
TGTGCCAGCAGCCCTGGACTAGCGGGAGGGCTTAAGGAGCAGTACTTC
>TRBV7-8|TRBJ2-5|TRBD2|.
CASSARGGGWQETQYF
TGTGCCAGCAGCGCGCGGGGGGGCGGTTGGCAAGAGACCCAGTACTTC
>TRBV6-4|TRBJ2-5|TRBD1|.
CASNRQGSETQYF
TGTGCCAGCAATAGACAGGGCTCCGAGACCCAGTACTTC
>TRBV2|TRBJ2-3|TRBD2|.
CASSVVTSGGSTDTQYF
TGTGCCAGCAGTGTCGTGACTAGCGGGGGTAGCACAGATACGCAGTATTTT
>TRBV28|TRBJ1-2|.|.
CASSFRTELNYGYTF
TGTGCCAGCAGTTTCCGGACAGAACTTAACTATGGCTACACCTTC
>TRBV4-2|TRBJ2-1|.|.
CASSQRDREQFF
TGTGCCAGCAGCCAAAGGGATCGGGAGCAGTTCTTC
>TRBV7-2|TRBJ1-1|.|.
CASSLRAYTEAFF
TGTGCCAGCAGCTTAAGGGCGTACACTGAAGCTTTCTTT
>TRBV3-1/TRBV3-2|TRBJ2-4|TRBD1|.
CASSHTGTGDIQYF
TGTGCCAGCAGCCATACCGGGACAGGGGACATTCAGTACTTC
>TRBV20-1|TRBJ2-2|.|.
CSARGPGELFF
TGCAGTGCTAGAGGGCCCGGGGAGCTGTTTTTT
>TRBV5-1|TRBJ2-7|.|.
CASSLIGGEQYF
TGCGCCAGCAGCTTGATAGGGGGCGAGCAGTACTTC
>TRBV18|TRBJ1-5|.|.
CASSLQRVANQPQHF
TGTGCCAGCTCACTACAACGGGTCGCAAATCAGCCCCAGCATTTT
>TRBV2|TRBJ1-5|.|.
CASVREGNQPQHF
TGTGCCAGCGTGAGGGAGGGCAATCAGCCCCAGCATTTT
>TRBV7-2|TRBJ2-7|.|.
CASSQGLRGYEQYF
TGTGCCAGCAGCCAAGGACTCCGTGGGTACGAGCAGTACTTC
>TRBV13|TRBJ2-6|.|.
CASSQYSSGANVLTF
TGTGCCAGCAGCCAGTACAGCTCTGGGGCCAACGTCCTGACTTTC
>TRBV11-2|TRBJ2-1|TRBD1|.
CASSLGGQGANEQFF
TGTGCCAGCAGCTTAGGGGGGCAGGGGGCAAATGAGCAGTTCTTC
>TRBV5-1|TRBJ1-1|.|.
CASSLDGANTEAFF
TGCGCCAGCAGCTTGGATGGAGCCAACACTGAAGCTTTCTTT
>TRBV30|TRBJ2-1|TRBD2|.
CAWTRQREGEQFF
TGTGCCTGGACCCGTCAGCGGGAGGGTGAGCAGTTCTTC
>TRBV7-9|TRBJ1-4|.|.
CASSLVPLGWRDGEKLFF
TGTGCCAGCAGCTTAGTACCCCTAGGATGGAGGGATGGTGAAAAACTGTTTTTT
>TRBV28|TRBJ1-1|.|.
CASSLRAGTEAFF
TGTGCCAGCAGTTTAAGGGCTGGTACTGAAGCTTTCTTT
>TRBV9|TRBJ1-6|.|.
CASSPSRGPAPLHF
TGTGCCAGCAGCCCCTCGAGGGGCCCGGCACCCCTCCACTTT
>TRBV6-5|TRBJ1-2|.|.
CAAGGYGYTF
TGTGCCGCCGGAGGCTATGGCTACACCTTC
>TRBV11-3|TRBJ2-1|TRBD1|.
CASSSTTVVGQYNEQFF
TGTGCCAGCAGCTCAACAACCGTGGTGGGACAGTACAATGAGCAGTTCTTC
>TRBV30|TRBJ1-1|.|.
CAWSTRTEAFF
TGTGCCTGGAGTACCCGCACTGAAGCTTTCTTT
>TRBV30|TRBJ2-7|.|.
CAWSDGYEQYF
TGTGCCTGGAGTGACGGTTACGAGCAGTACTTC
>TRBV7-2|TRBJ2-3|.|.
CASSLVWQGPDTQYF
TGTGCCAGCAGCTTAGTGTGGCAGGGTCCAGATACGCAGTATTTT
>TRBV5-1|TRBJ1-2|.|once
CASSLGSYSGGYTF
TGCGCCAGCAGCCTTGGGTCCTATAGTGGTGGCTACACCTTC
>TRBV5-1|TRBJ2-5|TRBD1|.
CASGTGGGETQYF
TGCGCCAGTGGGACAGGGGGAGGAGAGACCCAGTACTTC
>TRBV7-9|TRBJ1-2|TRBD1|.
CASSPGQGVFGYTF
TGTGCCAGCAGCCCTGGACAGGGGGTTTTTGGCTACACCTTC
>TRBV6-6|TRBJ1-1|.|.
CASSPVSNTEAFF
TGTGCCAGCAGCCCCGTCTCGAACACTGAAGCTTTCTTT
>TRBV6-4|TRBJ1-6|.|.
CASSEQRAGTPLHF
TGTGCCAGCAGTGAACAGAGAGCCGGGACACCCCTCCACTTT